Below, 12 T cell receptor beta chains from the same sample are listed, as sequenced in a study of blood T cell repertoires in COVID-19 (dated by TCRdb to 2020 to 2021). Preparation of the library involved the immunoSEQ multiplex PCR assay. Imported from immuneACCESS, the table was reduced by TCRdb to in-frame sequences with V and J called. These copies leave out some clones; in studies compared against another copy, an unresolved V gene accounts for under half, and the cause of the remainder is not known. Present in this sample are hundreds of thousands of clones, just over 85% of which were seen just once. The top ten hold around 1.4% of the sample. Source material: peripheral blood. These receptors were collected from a woman aged 30 to 39 with active or convalescent COVID-19.

The chain's CDR3 is CASSDRPGRYGYTF. The CDR3, as DNA: TGTGCCAGCAGCGACAGGCCGGGACGGTATGGCTACACCTTC. The chain links TRBV27 to TRBJ1-2; perhaps TRBD1 as D (6 bases). The CDR3 runs 14 residues. With 6 bases removed from V and 5 bases from J, the gap between germline ends came to 16 bases. Germline V lookup: CDR1 MNHEY, CDR2 SMNVEV (reference sequence).

This chain connects TRBV24-1 to TRBJ2-4; 8 nucleotides align to TRBD1. Trimming at V came to 4 bases and at J to 0 bases, leaving 13 bases not matched to a gene. CDR3 size: 19 residues. Germline loops: CDR1 KGHDR, CDR2 SFDVKD. In DNA, the CDR3 is TGTGCCACCAGTGAACGGACAGGGCCCGAGACCCTAGCCAAAAACATTCAGTACTTC. Its protein is CATSERTGPETLAKNIQYF.

The V gene is TRBV19, the J gene TRBJ1-1; the D is unclear. CDR1 and CDR2 from the germline V gene are LNHDA and SQIVND (reference sequence). V gave up 3 bases and J gave up 5 bases, with 19 bases separating them. The CDR3 runs 16 residues. CDR3 in amino acids: CASSIPAVGAVTEAFF. Written as DNA, the CDR3 is TGTGCCAGTAGTATCCCCGCCGTAGGAGCCGTGACTGAAGCTTTCTTT.

The V call is TRBV13, the J call TRBJ2-1, with TRBD1 matching 7 bases. The germline CDR1 and CDR2 sequences are PRHDT and FYEKMQ (reference sequence). V shed 5 bases, J shed 0 bases, and the junction held 4 bases outside the gene matches. The CDR3 is made up of 15 amino acids. In nucleotides, the CDR3 is TGTGCCAGCAGCCCTGGGACAGCCTCCTACAATGAGCAGTTCTTC. Amino acids: CASSPGTASYNEQFF.

In this sample, this clone turned up a few times. CDR3 in amino acids: CASSYSKTGGFAFF. The CDR3 DNA sequence: TGTGCCAGCAGTTACTCGAAGACAGGGGGCTTTGCTTTCTTT. The V gene is TRBV6-6, the J gene TRBJ1-1, with 10 nucleotides matching TRBD1. The CDR3 runs 14 residues. Looked up from germline, CDR1 is MNHNY and CDR2 is SVGAGI (reference sequence). J gave up 11 bases and V 0 bases, and 6 bases lay outside the gene matches.

The chain couples TRBV27 to TRBJ2-1; 8 nucleotides agree with TRBD1. The V gene end was trimmed by 8 bases and the J gene end by 5 bases; junction bases not matched to a gene: 14. This CDR3 region has 16 residues. Germline V gives CDR1 MNHEY, CDR2 SMNVEV (reference sequence). The CDR3 coding sequence is TGTGCCAGCGGACCCAGGACAGGGAATGCCCACAATGAGCAGTTCTTC. Its translation: CASGPRTGNAHNEQFF.

The chain combines TRBV10-1 with TRBJ1-4; D is unresolved. The CDR3 covers 14 residues. Trimming stripped 8 bases from V and 7 bases from J, with 17 bases between. CDR1 is WNHNN, CDR2 SYGVQD, per germline (reference sequence). Here the CDR3 reads CASSEPPAGEKLFF. CDR3 bases: TGCGCCAGCTCAGAACCCCCAGCGGGTGAAAAACTGTTTTTT.

This sequence joins TRBV11-3 and TRBJ2-7; D is possibly TRBD1 (6 bases). Trimming pared 5 bases from V and 5 bases from J, leaving 13 bases between. Germline loops: CDR1 SGHNT, CDR2 YENEEA. The CDR3 is made up of 13 amino acids. The CDR3 is CASSAQQGDEQYF. CDR3 DNA: TGTGCCAGCAGCGCCCAACAGGGAGACGAGCAGTACTTC. Looking up the rest from reference TRBV11-3 and TRBJ2-7 gives the full variable domain: EAGVVQSPRYKIIEKKQPVAFWCNPISGHNTLYWYLQNLGQGPELLIRYENEEAVDDSQLPKDRFSAERLKGVDSTLKIQPAELGDSAVYLCASSAQQGDEQYFGPGTRLTVT.

This rearrangement joins TRBV2 to TRBJ2-7; tentative D call: TRBD2 (6 bases). The CDR3 is 15 amino acids. V lost 5 bases to trimming and J lost 2 bases, with 16 bases between them. The germline gives CDR1 SNHLY, CDR2 FYNNEI. The CDR3 sequence is CASSPGGLLTYEQYF. CDR3 in DNA: TGTGCCAGCAGTCCCGGAGGGCTCCTGACCTACGAGCAGTACTTC.

The chain employs TRBV4-1 and TRBJ2-7, with 7 positions matching TRBD2. Per the germline V gene, CDR1 is MGHRA and CDR2 is YSYEKL. The CDR3 spans 13 residues. V was clipped by 3 bases and J by 3 bases; unmatched bases: 2. The CDR3 DNA sequence: TGCGCCAGCAGCCAGGGACTAAACTACGAGCAGTACTTC. It codes for CASSQGLNYEQYF.

V gene TRBV19 combines with J gene TRBJ1-1; TRBD1 agrees at 8 bases. The V gene's germline CDR1 is LNHDA and CDR2 SQIVND (reference sequence). The CDR3 has 13 amino acids. V gave up 5 bases and J gave up 5 bases; unmatched junction bases: 4. The CDR3 bases are TGTGCCAGTAGTGGACAGGGTGAGACTGAAGCTTTCTTT. Translating it yields CASSGQGETEAFF.

The V call is TRBV15, the J call TRBJ1-4; 7 bases are shared with TRBD1. Losses at the gene ends were 0 bases for V and 3 bases for J; bases not matched to a gene: 1. Germline V gene sequence: CDR1 LNHNV, CDR2 YYDKDF (reference sequence). The CDR3 has 15 residues. CDR3: CATSREGGPNEKLFF. CDR3 DNA: TGTGCCACCAGCAGAGAAGGGGGCCCTAATGAAAAACTGTTTTTT.